This passage covers 2 T cell receptor beta chains from one sample sequenced in a study of OX40 agonist ivuxolimab in advanced cancers. Data came from immunoSEQ multiplex PCR; TCRdb stores just in-frame clones and leaves some out. Among over 50,000 clones listed, approximately 91% were seen once. The material was CD4+ or CD8+ T cells sorted from blood, obtained in a trial of the OX40 agonist ivuxolimab. The receptors derive from an adult with an advanced solid tumor such as melanoma, head and neck, liver or kidney cancer.

The chain uses TRBV28 and TRBJ2-1; 11 bases are shared with TRBD2. CDR3 length: 14 amino acids. Looked up from germline, CDR1 is MDHEN and CDR2 is SYDVKM. The V gene end was trimmed by 7 bases and the J gene end by 9 bases; junction bases not matched to a gene: 8. This CDR3 reads CASTIAGGPGEQFF. CDR3 coding DNA: TGTGCCAGCACAATAGCGGGAGGGCCGGGTGAGCAGTTCTTC.

This chain joins TRBV5-6 and TRBJ1-2; D perhaps matches TRBD1 (6 bases). Germline assignment: CDR1 SGHDT and CDR2 YYEEEE. The CDR3 sequence is 15 residues long. Between the trimmed V and J ends, which lost 2 bases and 2 bases, there was a span of 13 bases. The CDR3 sequence: CASSFPIDRNYGYTF. The CDR3 DNA reads as TGTGCCAGCAGCTTTCCCATTGACAGGAACTATGGCTACACCTTC.